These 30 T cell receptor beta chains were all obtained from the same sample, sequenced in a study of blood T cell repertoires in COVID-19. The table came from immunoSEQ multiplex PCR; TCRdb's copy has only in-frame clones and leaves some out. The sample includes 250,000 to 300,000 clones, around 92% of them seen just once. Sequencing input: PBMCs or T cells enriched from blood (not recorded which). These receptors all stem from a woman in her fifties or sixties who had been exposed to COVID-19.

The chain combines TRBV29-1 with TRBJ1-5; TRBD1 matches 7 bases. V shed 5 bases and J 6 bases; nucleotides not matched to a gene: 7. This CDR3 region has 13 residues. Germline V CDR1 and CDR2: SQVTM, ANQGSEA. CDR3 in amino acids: CSVWAGGTQPQHF. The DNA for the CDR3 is TGCAGCGTTTGGGCAGGGGGGACTCAGCCCCAGCATTTT.

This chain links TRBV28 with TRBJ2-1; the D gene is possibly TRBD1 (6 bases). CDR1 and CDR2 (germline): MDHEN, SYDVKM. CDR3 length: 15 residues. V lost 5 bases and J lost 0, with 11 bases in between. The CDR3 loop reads CASSTTGSSYNEQFF. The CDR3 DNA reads TGTGCCAGCAGTACCACAGGGAGCTCCTACAATGAGCAGTTCTTC. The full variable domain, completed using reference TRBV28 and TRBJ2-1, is DVKVTQSSRYLVKRTGEKVFLECVQDMDHENMFWYRQDPGLGLRLIYFSYDVKMKEKGDIPEGYSVSREKKERFSLILESASTNQTSMYLCASSTTGSSYNEQFFGPGTRLTVL.

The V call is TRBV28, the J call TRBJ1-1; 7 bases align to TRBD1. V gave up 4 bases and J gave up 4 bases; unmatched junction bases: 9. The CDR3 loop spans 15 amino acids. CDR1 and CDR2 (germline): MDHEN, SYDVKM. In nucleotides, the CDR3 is TGTGCCAGCAGTTACCTGACAGGGTACGGCACTGAAGCTTTCTTT. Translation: CASSYLTGYGTEAFF.

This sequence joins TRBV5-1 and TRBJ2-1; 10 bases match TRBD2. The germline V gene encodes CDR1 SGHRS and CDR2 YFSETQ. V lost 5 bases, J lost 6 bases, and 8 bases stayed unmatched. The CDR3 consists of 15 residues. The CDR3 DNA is TGCGCCAGCAGAAGCGGGGGGGCCTTCAGCAATGAGCAGTTCTTC. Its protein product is CASRSGGAFSNEQFF.

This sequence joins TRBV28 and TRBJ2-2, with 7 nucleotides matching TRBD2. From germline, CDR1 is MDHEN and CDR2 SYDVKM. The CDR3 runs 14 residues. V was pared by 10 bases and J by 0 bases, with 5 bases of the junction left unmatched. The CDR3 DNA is TGTGCCATCGGGGGGTTCGCGAACACCGGGGAGCTGTTTTTT. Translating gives CAIGGFANTGELFF.

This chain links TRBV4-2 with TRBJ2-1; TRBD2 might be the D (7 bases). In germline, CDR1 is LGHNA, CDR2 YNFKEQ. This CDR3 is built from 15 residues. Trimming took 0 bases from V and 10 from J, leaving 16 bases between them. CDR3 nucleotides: TGTGCCAGCAGCCAAGATGGGGGGGGGCCAGGAGAGCAGTTCTTC. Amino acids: CASSQDGGGPGEQFF.

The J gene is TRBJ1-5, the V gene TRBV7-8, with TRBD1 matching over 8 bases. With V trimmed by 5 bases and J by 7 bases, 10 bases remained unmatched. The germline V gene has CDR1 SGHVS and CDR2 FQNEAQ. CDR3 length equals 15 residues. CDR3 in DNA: TGTGCCAGCAGCCTAAGCAGGGGGCCCAACCAGCCCCAGCATTTT. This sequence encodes CASSLSRGPNQPQHF.

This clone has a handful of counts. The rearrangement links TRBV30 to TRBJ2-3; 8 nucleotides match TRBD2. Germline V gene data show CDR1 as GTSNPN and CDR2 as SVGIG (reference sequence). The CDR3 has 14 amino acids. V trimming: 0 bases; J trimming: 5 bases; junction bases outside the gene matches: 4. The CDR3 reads CAWSVGGVGDTQYF. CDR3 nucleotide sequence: TGTGCCTGGAGTGTCGGGGGGGTGGGAGATACGCAGTATTTT.

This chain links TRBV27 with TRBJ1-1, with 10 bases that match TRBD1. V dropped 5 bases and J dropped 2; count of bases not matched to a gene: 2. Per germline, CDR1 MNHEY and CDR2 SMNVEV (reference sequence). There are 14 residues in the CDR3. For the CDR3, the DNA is TGTGCCAGCAGTCAGACAGGGGGCAACACTGAAGCTTTCTTT. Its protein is CASSQTGGNTEAFF.

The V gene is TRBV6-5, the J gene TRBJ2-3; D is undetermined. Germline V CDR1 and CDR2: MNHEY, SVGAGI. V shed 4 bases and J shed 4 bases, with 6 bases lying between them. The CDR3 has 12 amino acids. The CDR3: CASSFPSDTQYF. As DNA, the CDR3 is TGTGCCAGCAGTTTCCCGTCAGATACGCAGTATTTT.

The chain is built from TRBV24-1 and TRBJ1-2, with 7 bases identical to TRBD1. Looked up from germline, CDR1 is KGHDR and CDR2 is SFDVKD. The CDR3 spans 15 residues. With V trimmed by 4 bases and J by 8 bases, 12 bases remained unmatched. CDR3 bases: TGTGCCACCAGTGACCCCTTCGACAGGGCTCGGGGCTACACCTTC. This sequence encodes CATSDPFDRARGYTF.

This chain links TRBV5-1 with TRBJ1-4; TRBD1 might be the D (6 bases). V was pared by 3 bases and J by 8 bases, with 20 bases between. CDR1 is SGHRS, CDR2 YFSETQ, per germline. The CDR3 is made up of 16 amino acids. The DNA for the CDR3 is TGCGCCAGCAGCTCCCAGGGGTACAGGGTCGGCGAAAAACTGTTTTTT. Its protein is CASSSQGYRVGEKLFF.

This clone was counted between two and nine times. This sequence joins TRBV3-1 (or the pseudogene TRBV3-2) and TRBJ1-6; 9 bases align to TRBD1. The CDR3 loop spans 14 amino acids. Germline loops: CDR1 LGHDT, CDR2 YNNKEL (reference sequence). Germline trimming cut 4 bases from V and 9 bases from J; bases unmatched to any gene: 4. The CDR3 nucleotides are TGTGCCAGCAGCCCGACAGGGGGTAGTTCACCCCTCCACTTT. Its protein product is CASSPTGGSSPLHF.

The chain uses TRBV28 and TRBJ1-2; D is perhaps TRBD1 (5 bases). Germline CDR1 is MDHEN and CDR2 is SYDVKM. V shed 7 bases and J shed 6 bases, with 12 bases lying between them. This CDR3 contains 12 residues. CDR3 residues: CASIAGKDGYTF. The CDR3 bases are TGTGCCAGCATTGCAGGGAAGGATGGCTACACCTTC.

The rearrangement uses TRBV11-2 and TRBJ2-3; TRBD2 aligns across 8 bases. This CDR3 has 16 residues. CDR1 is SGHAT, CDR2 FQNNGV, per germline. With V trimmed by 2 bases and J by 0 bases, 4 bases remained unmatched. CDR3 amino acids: CASSLIGGASTDTQYF. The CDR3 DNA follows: TGTGCCAGCAGCTTAATCGGGGGGGCGAGCACAGATACGCAGTATTTT.

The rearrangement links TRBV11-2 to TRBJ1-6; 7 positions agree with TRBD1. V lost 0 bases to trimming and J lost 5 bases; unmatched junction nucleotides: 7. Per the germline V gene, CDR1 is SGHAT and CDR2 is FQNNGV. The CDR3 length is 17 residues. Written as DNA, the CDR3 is TGTGCCAGCAGCTTAGATCGGGACAGCCAAAATAATTCACCCCTCCACTTT. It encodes CASSLDRDSQNNSPLHF.

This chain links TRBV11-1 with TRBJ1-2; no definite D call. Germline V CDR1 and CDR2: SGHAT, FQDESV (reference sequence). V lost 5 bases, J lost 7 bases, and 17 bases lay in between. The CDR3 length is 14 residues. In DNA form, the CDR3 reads TGTGCCAGCAGCAGTTTGAGGGAATTGTCTGGCTACACCTTC. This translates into CASSSLRELSGYTF.

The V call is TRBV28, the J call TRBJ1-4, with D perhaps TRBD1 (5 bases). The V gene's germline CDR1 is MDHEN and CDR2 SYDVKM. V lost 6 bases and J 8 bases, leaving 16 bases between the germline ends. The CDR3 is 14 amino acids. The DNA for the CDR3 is TGTGCCAGCAGGAGCTCCTGGGGCGGAGAAAAACTGTTTTTT. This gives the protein CASRSSWGGEKLFF.

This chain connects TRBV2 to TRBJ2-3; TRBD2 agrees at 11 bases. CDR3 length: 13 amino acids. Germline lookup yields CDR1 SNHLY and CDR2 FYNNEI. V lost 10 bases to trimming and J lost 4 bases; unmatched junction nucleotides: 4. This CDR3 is CATPGLAADTQYF. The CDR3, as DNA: TGTGCCACCCCGGGACTAGCGGCAGATACGCAGTATTTT.

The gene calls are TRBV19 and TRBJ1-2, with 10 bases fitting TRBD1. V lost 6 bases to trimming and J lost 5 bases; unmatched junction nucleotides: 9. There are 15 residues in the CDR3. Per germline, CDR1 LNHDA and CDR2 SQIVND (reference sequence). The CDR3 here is CASSPPTGGGYGYTF. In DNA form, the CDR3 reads TGTGCCAGTAGCCCCCCGACAGGGGGCGGTTATGGCTACACCTTC. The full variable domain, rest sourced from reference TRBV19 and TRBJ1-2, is DGGITQSPKYLFRKEGQNVTLSCEQNLNHDAMYWYRQDPGQGLRLIYYSQIVNDFQKGDIAEGYSVSREKKESFPLTVTSAQKNPTAFYLCASSPPTGGGYGYTFGSGTRLTVV.

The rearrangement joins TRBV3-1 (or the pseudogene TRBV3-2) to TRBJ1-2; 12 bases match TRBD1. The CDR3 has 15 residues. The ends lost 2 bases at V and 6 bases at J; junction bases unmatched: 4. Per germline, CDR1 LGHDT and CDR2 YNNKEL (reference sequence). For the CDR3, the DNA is TGTGCCAGCAGCCAATCCGGGACAGGGGGCAATGGCTACACCTTC. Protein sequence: CASSQSGTGGNGYTF.

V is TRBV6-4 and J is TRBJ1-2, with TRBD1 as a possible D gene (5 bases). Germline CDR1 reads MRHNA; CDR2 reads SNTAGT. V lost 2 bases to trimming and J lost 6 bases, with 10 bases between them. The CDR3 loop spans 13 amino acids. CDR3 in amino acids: CASSDPGRNGYTF. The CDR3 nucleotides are TGTGCCAGCAGTGACCCAGGGAGGAATGGCTACACCTTC.

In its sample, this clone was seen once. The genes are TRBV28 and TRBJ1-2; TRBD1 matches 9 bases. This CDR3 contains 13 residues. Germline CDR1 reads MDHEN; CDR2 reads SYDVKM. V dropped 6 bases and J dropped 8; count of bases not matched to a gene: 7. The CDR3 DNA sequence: TGTGCCAGCAGATTCGACAGGGGGGAAGGCTACACCTTC. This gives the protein CASRFDRGEGYTF.

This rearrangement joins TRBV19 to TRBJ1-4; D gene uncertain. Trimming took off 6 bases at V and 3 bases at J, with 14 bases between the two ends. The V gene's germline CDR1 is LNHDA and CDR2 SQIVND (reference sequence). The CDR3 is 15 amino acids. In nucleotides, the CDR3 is TGTGCCAGTAGCGACTTAAAGAGCTCTAATGAAAAACTGTTTTTT. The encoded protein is CASSDLKSSNEKLFF.

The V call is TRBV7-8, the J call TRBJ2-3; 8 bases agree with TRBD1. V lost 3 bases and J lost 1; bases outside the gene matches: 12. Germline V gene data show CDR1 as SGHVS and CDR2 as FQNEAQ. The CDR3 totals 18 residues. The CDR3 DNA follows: TGTGCCAGCAGCTTGACAGGACAGGCGGGACAGGGCACAGATACGCAGTATTTT. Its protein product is CASSLTGQAGQGTDTQYF.

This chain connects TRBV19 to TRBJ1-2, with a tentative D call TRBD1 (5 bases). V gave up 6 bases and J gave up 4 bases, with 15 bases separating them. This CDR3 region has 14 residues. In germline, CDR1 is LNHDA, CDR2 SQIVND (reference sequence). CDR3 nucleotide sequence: TGTGCCAGTAGAGCCCGGGAGGGGCTCTATGGCTACACCTTC. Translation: CASRAREGLYGYTF.

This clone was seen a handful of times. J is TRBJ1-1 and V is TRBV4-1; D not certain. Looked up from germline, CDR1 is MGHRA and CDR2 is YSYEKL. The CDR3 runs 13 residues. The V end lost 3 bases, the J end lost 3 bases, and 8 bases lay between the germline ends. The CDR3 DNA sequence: TGCGCCAGCAGCCAGGGAGCGTACACTGAAGCTTTCTTT. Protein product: CASSQGAYTEAFF.

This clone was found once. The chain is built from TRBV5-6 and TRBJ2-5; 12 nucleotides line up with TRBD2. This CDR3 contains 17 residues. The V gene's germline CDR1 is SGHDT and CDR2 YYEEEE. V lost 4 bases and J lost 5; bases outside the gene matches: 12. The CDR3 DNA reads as TGTGCCAGCAGCCCCCGGGCTAGCGGGGGGGCCGGGGAGACCCAGTACTTC. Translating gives CASSPRASGGAGETQYF.

In DNA form, the CDR3 reads TGTGCCAGTAGAATGAGAAACACTGAAGCTTTCTTT. It yields the protein CASRMRNTEAFF. J is TRBJ1-1 and V is TRBV19; D remains unclear. V dropped 6 bases and J dropped 2 bases, with 7 bases sitting between them. The CDR3 has 12 residues. The germline gives CDR1 LNHDA, CDR2 SQIVND (reference sequence). Based on the CDR3 plus reference TRBV19 and TRBJ1-1, the full variable domain is DGGITQSPKYLFRKEGQNVTLSCEQNLNHDAMYWYRQDPGQGLRLIYYSQIVNDFQKGDIAEGYSVSREKKESFPLTVTSAQKNPTAFYLCASRMRNTEAFFGQGTRLTVV.

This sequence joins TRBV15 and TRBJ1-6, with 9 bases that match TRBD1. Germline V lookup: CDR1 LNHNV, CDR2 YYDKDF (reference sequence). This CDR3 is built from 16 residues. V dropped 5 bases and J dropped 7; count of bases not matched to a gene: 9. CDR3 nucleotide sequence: TGTGCCACCAGCGGTACCGGGACAGGGTCCAATTCACCCCTCCACTTT. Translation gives CATSGTGTGSNSPLHF.